This entry describes one T cell receptor beta chain. TCRdb keeps only in-frame clones here, not all; method: immunoSEQ multiplex PCR. The sample contains about 400,000 clones, approximately 88% of which appear only once. The sample originates from a study of blood T cell repertoires in COVID-19. Background on the study: Sources were T cells, B-cell-depleted T cells, or PBMCs; the material itself was cDNA or gDNA.

This sequence was found in a middle-aged man with acute or convalescent COVID-19. Sequencing was carried out using peripheral blood.

The CDR3 sequence is CASSPQVSGANVLTF. CDR3 DNA sequence: TGTGCCAGCAGCCCCCAGGTGTCTGGGGCCAACGTCCTGACTTTC. The gene calls are TRBV7-3 and TRBJ2-6; no clear D. CDR1 SGHTA and CDR2 FQGTGA come from the germline V gene. CDR3 length: 15 residues. Trimming took off 5 bases at V and 1 base at J, with 9 bases between the two ends.